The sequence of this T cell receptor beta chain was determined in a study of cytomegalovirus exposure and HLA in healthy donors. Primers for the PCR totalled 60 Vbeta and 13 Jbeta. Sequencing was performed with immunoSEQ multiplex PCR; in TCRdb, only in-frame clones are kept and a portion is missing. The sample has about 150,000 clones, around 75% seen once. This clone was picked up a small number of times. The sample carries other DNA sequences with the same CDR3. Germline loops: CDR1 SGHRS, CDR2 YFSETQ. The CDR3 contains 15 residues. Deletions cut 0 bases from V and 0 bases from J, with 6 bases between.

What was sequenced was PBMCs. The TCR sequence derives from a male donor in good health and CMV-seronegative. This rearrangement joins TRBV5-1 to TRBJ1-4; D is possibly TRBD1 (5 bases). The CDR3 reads CASSLGGATNEKLFF. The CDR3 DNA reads TGCGCCAGCAGCTTGGGGGGGGCAACTAATGAAAAACTGTTTTTT. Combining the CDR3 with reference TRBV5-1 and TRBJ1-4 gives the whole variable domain KAGVTQTPRYLIKTRGQQVTLSCSPISGHRSVSWYQQTPGQGLQFLFEYFSETQRNKGNFPGRFSGRQFSNSRSEMNVSTLELGDSALYLCASSLGGATNEKLFFGSGTQLSVL.